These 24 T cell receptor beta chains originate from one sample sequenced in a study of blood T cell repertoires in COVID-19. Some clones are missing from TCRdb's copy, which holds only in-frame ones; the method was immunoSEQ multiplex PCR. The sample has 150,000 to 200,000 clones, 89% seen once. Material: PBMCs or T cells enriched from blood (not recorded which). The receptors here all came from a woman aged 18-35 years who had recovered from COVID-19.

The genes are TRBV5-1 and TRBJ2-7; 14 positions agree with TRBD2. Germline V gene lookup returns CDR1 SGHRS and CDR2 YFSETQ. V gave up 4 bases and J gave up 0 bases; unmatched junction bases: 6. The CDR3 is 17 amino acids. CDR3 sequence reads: CASSRTSGRLSSYEQYF. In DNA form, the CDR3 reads TGCGCCAGCAGCCGGACTAGCGGGAGGCTGAGCTCCTACGAGCAGTACTTC.

CDR3 sequence (DNA): TGCGCCAGCAGCTTCCTAGCGGGAGGGCCGGGTTACAATGAGCAGTTCTTC. It is translated as CASSFLAGGPGYNEQFF. V gene TRBV5-1 combines with J gene TRBJ2-1, with 12 bases lining up with TRBD2. V lost 2 bases to trimming and J lost 4 bases; unmatched junction nucleotides: 7. This CDR3 comprises 17 residues. From germline, CDR1 is SGHRS and CDR2 YFSETQ. The full variable domain, in which reference TRBV5-1 and TRBJ2-1 provide the parts outside the CDR3, is KAGVTQTPRYLIKTRGQQVTLSCSPISGHRSVSWYQQTPGQGLQFLFEYFSETQRNKGNFPGRFSGRQFSNSRSEMNVSTLELGDSALYLCASSFLAGGPGYNEQFFGPGTRLTVL.

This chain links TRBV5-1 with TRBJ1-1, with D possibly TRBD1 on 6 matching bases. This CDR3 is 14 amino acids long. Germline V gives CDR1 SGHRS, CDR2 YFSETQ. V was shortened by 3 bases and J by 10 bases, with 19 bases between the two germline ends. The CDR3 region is CASSSRDRLGLAFF. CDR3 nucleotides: TGCGCCAGCAGCTCCCGAGACAGGTTGGGTCTAGCTTTCTTT. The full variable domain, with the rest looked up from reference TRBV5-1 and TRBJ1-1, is KAGVTQTPRYLIKTRGQQVTLSCSPISGHRSVSWYQQTPGQGLQFLFEYFSETQRNKGNFPGRFSGRQFSNSRSEMNVSTLELGDSALYLCASSSRDRLGLAFFGQGTRLTVV.

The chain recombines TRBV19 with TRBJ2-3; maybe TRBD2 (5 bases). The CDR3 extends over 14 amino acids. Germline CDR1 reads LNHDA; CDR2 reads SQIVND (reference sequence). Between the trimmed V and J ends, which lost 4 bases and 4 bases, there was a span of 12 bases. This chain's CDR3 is CASSTPRVADTQYF. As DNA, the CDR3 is TGTGCCAGTAGTACCCCGAGGGTAGCAGATACGCAGTATTTT.

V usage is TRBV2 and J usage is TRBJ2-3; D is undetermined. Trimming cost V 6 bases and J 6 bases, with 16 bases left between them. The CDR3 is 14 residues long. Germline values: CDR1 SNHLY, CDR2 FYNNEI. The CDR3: CASSRSDSVDTQYF. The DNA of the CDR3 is TGTGCCAGCAGCCGTTCAGACTCGGTGGATACGCAGTATTTT.

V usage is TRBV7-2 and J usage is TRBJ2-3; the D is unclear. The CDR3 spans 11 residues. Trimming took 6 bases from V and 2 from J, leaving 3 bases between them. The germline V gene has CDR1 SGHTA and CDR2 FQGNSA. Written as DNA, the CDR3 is TGTGCCAGCAGTATCACAGATACGCAGTATTTT. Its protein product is CASSITDTQYF.

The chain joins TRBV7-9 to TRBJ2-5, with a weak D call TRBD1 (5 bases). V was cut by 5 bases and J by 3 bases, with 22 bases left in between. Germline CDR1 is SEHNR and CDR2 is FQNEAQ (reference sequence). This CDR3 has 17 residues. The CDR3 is CASSPRVRVALKETQYF. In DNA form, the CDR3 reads TGTGCCAGCAGCCCTAGGGTCAGGGTGGCCCTTAAAGAGACCCAGTACTTC.

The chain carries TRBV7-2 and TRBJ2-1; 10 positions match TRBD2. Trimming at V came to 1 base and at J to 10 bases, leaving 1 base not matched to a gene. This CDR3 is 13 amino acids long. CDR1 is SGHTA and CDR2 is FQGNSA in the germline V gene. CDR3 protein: CASSLGGLAEQFF. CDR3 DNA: TGTGCCAGCAGCTTAGGGGGACTAGCGGAGCAGTTCTTC.

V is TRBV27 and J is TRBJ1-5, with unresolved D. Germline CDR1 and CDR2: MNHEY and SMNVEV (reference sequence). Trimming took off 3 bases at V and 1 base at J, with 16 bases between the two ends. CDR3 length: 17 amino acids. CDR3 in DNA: TGTGCCAGCAGTTTCGCGCCTTTCCCGGGGAGCAATCAGCCCCAGCATTTT. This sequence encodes CASSFAPFPGSNQPQHF.

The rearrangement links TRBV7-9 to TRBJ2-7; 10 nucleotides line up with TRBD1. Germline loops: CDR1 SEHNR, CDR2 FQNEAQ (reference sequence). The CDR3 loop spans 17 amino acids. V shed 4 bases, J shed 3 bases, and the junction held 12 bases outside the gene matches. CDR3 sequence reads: CASSSSTLRDRGYEQYF. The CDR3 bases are TGTGCCAGCAGCTCCTCCACTCTCCGGGACAGGGGCTACGAGCAGTACTTC. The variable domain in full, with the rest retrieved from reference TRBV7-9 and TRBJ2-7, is DTGVSQNPRHKITKRGQNVTFRCDPISEHNRLYWYRQTLGQGPEFLTYFQNEAQLEKSRLLSDRFSAERPKGSFSTLEIQRTEQGDSAMYLCASSSSTLRDRGYEQYFGPGTRLTVT.

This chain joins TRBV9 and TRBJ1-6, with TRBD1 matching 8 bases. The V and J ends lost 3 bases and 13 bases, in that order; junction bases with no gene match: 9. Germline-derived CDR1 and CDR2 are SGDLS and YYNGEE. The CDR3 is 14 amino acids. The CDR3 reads CASSGGQADLPLHF. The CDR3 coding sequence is TGTGCCAGCAGCGGGGGACAGGCTGACCTTCCCCTCCACTTT.

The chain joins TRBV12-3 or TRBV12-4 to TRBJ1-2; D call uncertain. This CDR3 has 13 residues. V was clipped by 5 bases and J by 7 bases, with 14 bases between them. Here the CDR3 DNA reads TGTGCCAGCAGTCCGGGAATGGGGAGTGGCTACACCTTC. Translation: CASSPGMGSGYTF.

CDR3 protein: CSVVAGSYGYTF. CDR3 nucleotides: TGCAGCGTTGTTGCGGGAAGCTATGGCTACACCTTC. The chain is built from TRBV29-1 and TRBJ1-2; no definite D call. The germline CDR1 and CDR2 sequences are SQVTM and ANQGSEA. V was cut by 4 bases and J by 4 bases, with 10 bases left in between. CDR3 length: 12 amino acids.

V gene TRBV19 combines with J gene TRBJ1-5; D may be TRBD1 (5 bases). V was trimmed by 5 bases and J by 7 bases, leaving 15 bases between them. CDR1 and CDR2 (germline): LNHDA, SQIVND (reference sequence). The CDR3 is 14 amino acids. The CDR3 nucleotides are TGTGCCAGTAGTCAAGCCGGGGGAGGACAGCCCCAGCATTTT. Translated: CASSQAGGGQPQHF.

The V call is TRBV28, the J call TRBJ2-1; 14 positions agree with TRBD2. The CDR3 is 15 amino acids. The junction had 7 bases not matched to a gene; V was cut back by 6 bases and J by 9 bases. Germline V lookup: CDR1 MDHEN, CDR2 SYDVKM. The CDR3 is CASSTGTSGSGEQFF. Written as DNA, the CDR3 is TGTGCCAGCAGCACCGGGACTAGCGGGAGTGGTGAGCAGTTCTTC. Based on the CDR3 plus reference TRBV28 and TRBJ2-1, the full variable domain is DVKVTQSSRYLVKRTGEKVFLECVQDMDHENMFWYRQDPGLGLRLIYFSYDVKMKEKGDIPEGYSVSREKKERFSLILESASTNQTSMYLCASSTGTSGSGEQFFGPGTRLTVL.

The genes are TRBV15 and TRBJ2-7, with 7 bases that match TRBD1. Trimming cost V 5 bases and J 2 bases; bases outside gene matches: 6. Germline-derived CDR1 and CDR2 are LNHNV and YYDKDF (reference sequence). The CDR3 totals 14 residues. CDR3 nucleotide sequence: TGTGCCACCAGCCCTCGACAGGGCACCTACGAGCAGTACTTC. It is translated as CATSPRQGTYEQYF. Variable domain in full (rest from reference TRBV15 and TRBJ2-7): DAMVIQNPRYQVTQFGKPVTLSCSQTLNHNVMYWYQQKSSQAPKLLFHYYDKDFNNEADTPDNFQSRRPNTSFCFLDIRSPGLGDTAMYLCATSPRQGTYEQYFGPGTRLTVT.

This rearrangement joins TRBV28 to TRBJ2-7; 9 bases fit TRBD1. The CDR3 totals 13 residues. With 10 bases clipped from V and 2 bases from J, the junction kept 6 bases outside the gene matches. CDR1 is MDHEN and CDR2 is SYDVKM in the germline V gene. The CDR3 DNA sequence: TGTGCCATCGATGGGACAGGGACCTACGAGCAGTACTTC. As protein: CAIDGTGTYEQYF.

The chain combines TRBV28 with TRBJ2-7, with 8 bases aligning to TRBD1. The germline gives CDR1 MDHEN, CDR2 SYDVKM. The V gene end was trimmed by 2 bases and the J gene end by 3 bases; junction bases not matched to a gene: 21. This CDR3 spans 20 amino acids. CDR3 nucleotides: TGTGCCAGCAGTTTAGGTTATGGCAGGGGGCGTCGAACCTCAGTCTACGAGCAGTACTTC. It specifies CASSLGYGRGRRTSVYEQYF.

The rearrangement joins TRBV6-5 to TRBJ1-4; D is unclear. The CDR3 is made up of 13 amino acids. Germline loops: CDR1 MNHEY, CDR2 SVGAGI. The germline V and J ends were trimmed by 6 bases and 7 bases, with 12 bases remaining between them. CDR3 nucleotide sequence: TGTGCCAGCAGAATTTCCTCGGGTGAAAAACTGTTTTTT. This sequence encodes CASRISSGEKLFF.

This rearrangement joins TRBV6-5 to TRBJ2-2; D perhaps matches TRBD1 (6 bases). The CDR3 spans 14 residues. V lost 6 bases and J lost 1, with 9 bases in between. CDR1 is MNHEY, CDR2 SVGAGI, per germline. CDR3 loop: CASRQGWNTGELFF. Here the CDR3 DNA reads TGTGCCAGCAGACAGGGATGGAACACCGGGGAGCTGTTTTTT.

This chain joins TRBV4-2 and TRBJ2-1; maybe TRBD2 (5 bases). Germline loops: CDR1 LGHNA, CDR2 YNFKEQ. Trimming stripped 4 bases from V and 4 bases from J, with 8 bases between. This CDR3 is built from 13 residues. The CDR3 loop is CASSLGGYNEQFF. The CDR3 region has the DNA TGTGCCAGCAGCCTCGGAGGATACAATGAGCAGTTCTTC.

CDR3 in amino acids: CATGQGGTGELFF. The CDR3 nucleotides are TGTGCCACCGGACAGGGCGGCACCGGGGAGCTGTTTTTT. This chain links TRBV9 with TRBJ2-2; 8 bases map to TRBD1. V lost 9 bases to trimming and J lost 4 bases; unmatched junction nucleotides: 5. The CDR3 loop spans 13 amino acids. CDR1 SGDLS and CDR2 YYNGEE come from the germline V gene.

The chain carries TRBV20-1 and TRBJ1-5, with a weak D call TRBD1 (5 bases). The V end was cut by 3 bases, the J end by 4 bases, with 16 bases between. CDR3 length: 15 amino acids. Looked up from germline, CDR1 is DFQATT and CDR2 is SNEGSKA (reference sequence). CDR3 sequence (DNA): TGCAGTGCTAGTAAGACAGCTCAGATTAATCAGCCCCAGCATTTT. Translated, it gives CSASKTAQINQPQHF.

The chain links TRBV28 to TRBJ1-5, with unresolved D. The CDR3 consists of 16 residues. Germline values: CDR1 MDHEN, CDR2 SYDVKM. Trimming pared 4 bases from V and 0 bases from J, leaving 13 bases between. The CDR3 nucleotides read TGTGCCAGCAGTTCTCCCCGACACGATAGCAATCAGCCCCAGCATTTT. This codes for CASSSPRHDSNQPQHF.